The TCR beta chain described here comes from a study of long-term antiretroviral therapy in people with HIV. Study in general: Sampling started about a decade before the 2015 immediate-ART recommendation.

Runs used v3.0 of the immunoSEQ assay and were done at survey level. Sequencing used immunoSEQ multiplex PCR; TCRdb keeps in-frame clones, though not all of them. The profile shows roughly 25,000 clones, 70% to 85% of them singletons. This CDR3 comprises 15 residues. Germline values: CDR1 MGHRA, CDR2 YSYEKL. The germline V and J ends were trimmed by 0 bases and 2 bases, with 11 bases remaining between them. Details on this clone: What it recognizes is unknown.

Overall study results and limits: Against controls, HIV repertoires showed narrower ranges of CDR3 length.

The sample here was unsorted PBMCs, taken 0.7 years before starting antiretroviral therapy. This sequence joins TRBV4-1 and TRBJ2-7, with D unclear. This sequence originates from a man aged 25-45 years with HIV. The CDR3 DNA is TGCGCCAGCAGCCAAGATCCCGACGGAACCTACGAGCAGTACTTC. It codes for CASSQDPDGTYEQYF.